This is a list of T cell receptor beta chains from one sample in a study of cytotoxic CD8 clonotypes in ibrutinib-treated CLL. Sequenced by immunoSEQ multiplex PCR; TCRdb stores in-frame clones only, minus some. The table records roughly 190,000 clones, around three quarters of them present only once. The sequences come from PBMCs, collected after 24 months of ibrutinib treatment. Receptors originate from a human donor with chronic lymphocytic leukemia. CDR3s include the opening cysteine and the closing phenylalanine or tryptophan. Fields, in order: D gene, clone size, V gene, J gene, CDR3 DNA, CDR3 protein. A D gene is named only where the DNA matches it firmly. Some rows mark clone size as missing; the rest say once, few, many or name a class of expanded clone.

NA	NA	TRBV9	TRBJ2-1	TGTGCCGACTGCATCCCCCATGAGCAGTTCTTC	CADCIPHEQFF
NA	NA	TRBV9	TRBJ2-3	TGTGCCAGCAGCCTCCCCGGTGGCACAGATACGCAGTATTTT	CASSLPGGTDTQYF
TRBD2	NA	TRBV9	TRBJ2-1	TGTGCCAGCAGCGGGGGACTAGCGGAATACAATGAGCAGTTCTTC	CASSGGLAEYNEQFF
NA	once	TRBV5-8	TRBJ2-7	TGTGCCAGCAGCTTGGCCGTAATCTCCTACGAGCAGTACTTC	CASSLAVISYEQYF
NA	NA	TRBV6-5	TRBJ2-7	TGTGCCAGCTCCGAGTCTGGAACCTACGAGCAGTACTTC	CASSESGTYEQYF
NA	NA	TRBV30	TRBJ2-6	TGTGCCTGGAGTGTAGGCGTAAGCTCTGGGGCCAACGTCCTGACTTTC	CAWSVGVSSGANVLTF
NA	few	TRBV18	TRBJ1-2	TGTGCCAGCCAAGGAAAGGACAGCTTCTATGGCTACACCTTC	CASQGKDSFYGYTF
TRBD2	NA	TRBV2	TRBJ2-2	TGTGCCAGCAGTGGGGAGGGCGCCGGGGAGCTGTTTTTT	CASSGEGAGELFF
NA	NA	TRBV15	TRBJ1-1	TGTGCCACCAGGAGACGACGGGGACGGCTGAACACTGAAGCTTTCTTT	CATRRRRGRLNTEAFF
TRBD1	NA	TRBV7-9	TRBJ1-2	TGTGCCAGCAGCTTAGCAAGGACAGGGAGATTCAACTATGGCTACACCTTC	CASSLARTGRFNYGYTF
TRBD2	few	TRBV7-8	TRBJ2-7	TGTGCCAGCAGCCCCTTCGTCGGACTAGCGGTTTACGAGCAGTACTTC	CASSPFVGLAVYEQYF
TRBD2	NA	TRBV2	TRBJ2-2	TGTGCCAGTCCAGGGACTAGCGGAAACACCGGGGAGCTGTTTTTT	CASPGTSGNTGELFF
TRBD1	NA	TRBV5-4	TRBJ2-4	TGTGCCAGCAGCATTACAGGGGAGAACATTCAGTACTTC	CASSITGENIQYF
NA	NA	TRBV7-6	TRBJ2-7	TGTGCCAGCAGCTTCCCGGGACTTCTGTACGAGCAGTACTTC	CASSFPGLLYEQYF
NA	few	TRBV6-1	TRBJ1-1	TGTGCCAGCACCGAATGGGGGCTGGGCACTGAAGCTTTCTTT	CASTEWGLGTEAFF
NA	NA	TRBV7-8	TRBJ1-4	TGTGCCAGCAGCAAGCTACGGCAGGAAGGGGTAAAACTGTTTTTT	CASSKLRQEGVKLFF
TRBD1	NA	TRBV7-8	TRBJ2-7	TGTGCCTCAAAAACCAGGGGGCATGACGAGCAGTACTTC	CASKTRGHDEQYF
NA	NA	TRBV7-8	TRBJ2-7	TGTGCCAGCAGCTTAGGCCGGATGGTCCTACACACTTCCTACGAGCAGTACTTC	CASSLGRMVLHTSYEQYF
TRBD1	NA	TRBV4-3	TRBJ1-2	TGCGCCAGCAGCCAAGATGGGACAGGGCTTCGTGGCTACACCTTC	CASSQDGTGLRGYTF
NA	NA	TRBV9	TRBJ2-3	TGTGCCAGCAGCGTAGAACAGGACAGCACAGATACGCAGTATTTT	CASSVEQDSTDTQYF
NA	once	TRBV9	TRBJ2-5	TGTGCCAGCAGCGCCCCAGGGCACGAGACCCAGTACTTC	CASSAPGHETQYF
TRBD1	NA	TRBV5-6	TRBJ2-7	TGTGCCAGCAGCTTGGGGATTGCCGGGACAGAGAACTACGAGCAGTACTTC	CASSLGIAGTENYEQYF
NA	NA	TRBV7-2	TRBJ2-2	TGTGCCAGCAGCTACAGGGTAAACACCGGGGAGCTGTTTTTT	CASSYRVNTGELFF
TRBD2	NA	TRBV19	TRBJ2-1	TGTGCCAGTAGTATGGGCACTAGCGGGACGCCCTACAATGAGCAGTTCTTC	CASSMGTSGTPYNEQFF
TRBD1	once	TRBV7-9	TRBJ1-2	TGTGCCAGCAGCAAGACAGGGTACGACTATGGCTACACCTTC	CASSKTGYDYGYTF
NA	once	TRBV10-1	TRBJ1-2	TGCGCCAGCAGTGCTGGACAGAACTATGGCTACACCTTC	CASSAGQNYGYTF
NA	NA	TRBV11-2	TRBJ2-7	TGTGCCAGCAGCTTAGCACAGGGTAGTTACGAGCAGTACTTC	CASSLAQGSYEQYF
NA	NA	TRBV7-2	TRBJ1-3	TGTGCCAGCAGCTCGGCTTACGGGGCTGACTCTGGAAACACCATATATTTT	CASSSAYGADSGNTIYF
NA	few	TRBV12-5	TRBJ1-5	TGTGCTAGTGGTTTGGTCATCTTTTCCACGGACAATCAGCCCCAGCATTTT	CASGLVIFSTDNQPQHF
TRBD1	few	TRBV5-4	TRBJ2-7	TGTGCCAGCAGCTCCCCCGGGACAGGGTCCTACGAGCAGTACTTC	CASSSPGTGSYEQYF
NA	NA	TRBV9	TRBJ1-1	TGTGCCAGCAGCGTAGCTTCTGTGAACACTGAAGCTTTCTTT	CASSVASVNTEAFF
NA	once	TRBV9	TRBJ2-7	TGTGCCAGCAGCGACTCCCCTTTATTTGACGAGCAGTACTTC	CASSDSPLFDEQYF
NA	NA	TRBV13	TRBJ2-5	TGTGCCAGCAGCATTTATCGGGACCAAGAGACCCAGTACTTC	CASSIYRDQETQYF
NA	NA	TRBV4-1	TRBJ1-1	TGCGCCAGCAGTGGGACCCCAAGGGGCCCTGAAGCTTTCTTT	CASSGTPRGPEAFF
NA	NA	TRBV27	TRBJ1-5	TGTGCCAGCAGTTTATCGGGGACACATAGCAATCAGCCCCAGCATTTT	CASSLSGTHSNQPQHF
NA	NA	TRBV5-4	TRBJ1-2	TGTGCCAGCAGCTCCGGGGGAGGATGGGCATATGGCTACACCTTC	CASSSGGGWAYGYTF
NA	NA	TRBV14	TRBJ2-2	TGTGCCAGCAGCCAAGGACAAGGGGTGGCCGGGGAGCTGTTTTTT	CASSQGQGVAGELFF
TRBD2	NA	TRBV11-3	TRBJ2-1	TGTGCCAGCAGCTTAGATGGACTAGCGGGAGGGCCCTACAATGAGCAGTTCTTC	CASSLDGLAGGPYNEQFF
NA	NA	TRBV4-3	TRBJ1-4	TGCGCCAGCAGCCAAGATGGAAAGGGCAACGAAAAACTGTTTTTT	CASSQDGKGNEKLFF